The rows below give T cell receptor beta chains drawn from one sample of a study of blood T cell repertoires in COVID-19. Generated by immunoSEQ multiplex PCR, the TCRdb table keeps only in-frame clones and is missing some. The table has 99,000 or so clones, more than 85% seen once. Input material: peripheral blood. These receptors originate from a human donor in a cohort sampled during active COVID-19. The CDR3 runs from the conserved cysteine through the conserved F or W. The order of the fields is D gene, J gene, V gene, CDR3 length, clone size, CDR3 protein, CDR3 DNA. A D gene is named only where the DNA matches it firmly. Clone size is given for some rows only: seen once, a few or many times, or a class if the clone is expanded.

d_call: TRBD1; j_call: TRBJ1-1; v_call: TRBV19; cdr3_length: 12; clone_size: once; cdr3_aa: CASTRDRSIAFF; cdr3_nt: TGTGCCAGTACTAGGGACAGGTCCATTGCTTTCTTT
d_call: NA; j_call: TRBJ2-5; v_call: TRBV11-2; cdr3_length: 17; clone_size: NA; cdr3_aa: CASSSPRALDFQETQYF; cdr3_nt: TGTGCCAGCAGCTCCCCCCGCGCCTTGGACTTCCAAGAGACCCAGTACTTC
d_call: NA; j_call: TRBJ1-3; v_call: TRBV5-1; cdr3_length: 16; clone_size: NA; cdr3_aa: CASSLTPAISGNTIYF; cdr3_nt: TGCGCCAGCAGCTTGACTCCCGCGATCTCTGGAAACACCATATATTTT
d_call: TRBD2; j_call: TRBJ2-2; v_call: TRBV9; cdr3_length: 15; clone_size: once; cdr3_aa: CASSGGLAATGELFF; cdr3_nt: TGTGCCAGCAGCGGGGGACTAGCGGCCACCGGGGAGCTGTTTTTT
d_call: NA; j_call: TRBJ1-3; v_call: TRBV28; cdr3_length: 15; clone_size: NA; cdr3_aa: CASRLGGVSGNTIYF; cdr3_nt: TGTGCCAGCAGGCTTGGAGGGGTCTCTGGAAACACCATATATTTT
d_call: NA; j_call: TRBJ1-5; v_call: TRBV6-2/TRBV6-3; cdr3_length: 14; clone_size: NA; cdr3_aa: CASSYLDSNQPQHF; cdr3_nt: TGTGCCAGCAGTTACTTAGATAGCAATCAGCCCCAGCATTTT
d_call: NA; j_call: TRBJ1-1; v_call: TRBV4-1; cdr3_length: 13; clone_size: NA; cdr3_aa: CASSQSGYTEAFF; cdr3_nt: TGCGCCAGCAGTCAAAGCGGTTACACTGAAGCTTTCTTT
d_call: NA; j_call: TRBJ2-1; v_call: TRBV7-9; cdr3_length: 16; clone_size: NA; cdr3_aa: CASSLLGTPTYNEQFF; cdr3_nt: TGTGCCAGCAGCTTATTAGGGACACCCACCTACAATGAGCAGTTCTTC
d_call: TRBD2; j_call: TRBJ2-2; v_call: TRBV3-1/TRBV3-2; cdr3_length: 16; clone_size: NA; cdr3_aa: CASSQDQASGTGELFF; cdr3_nt: TGTGCCAGCAGCCAAGATCAGGCTAGCGGTACCGGGGAGCTGTTTTTT
d_call: TRBD1; j_call: TRBJ1-1; v_call: TRBV19; cdr3_length: 16; clone_size: NA; cdr3_aa: CASSISQGTRNTEAFF; cdr3_nt: TGTGCCAGTAGTATCTCACAGGGGACGAGGAACACTGAAGCTTTCTTT
d_call: NA; j_call: TRBJ2-7; v_call: TRBV5-1; cdr3_length: 14; clone_size: NA; cdr3_aa: CASSAGTLNYEQYF; cdr3_nt: TGCGCCAGCAGCGCCGGGACACTGAACTACGAGCAGTACTTC
d_call: TRBD1; j_call: TRBJ2-2; v_call: TRBV5-1; cdr3_length: 15; clone_size: NA; cdr3_aa: CASSSRDRGAGELFF; cdr3_nt: TGCGCCAGCAGCTCCCGGGACAGGGGTGCCGGGGAGCTGTTTTTT
d_call: NA; j_call: TRBJ2-3; v_call: TRBV6-5; cdr3_length: 14; clone_size: once; cdr3_aa: CASSYSPGSDTQYF; cdr3_nt: TGTGCCAGCAGTTACTCGCCAGGGTCAGATACGCAGTATTTT
d_call: TRBD2; j_call: TRBJ2-1; v_call: TRBV29-1; cdr3_length: 14; clone_size: NA; cdr3_aa: CSVVPSGSYNEQFF; cdr3_nt: TGCAGCGTTGTCCCTAGCGGTTCCTACAATGAGCAGTTCTTC
d_call: TRBD1; j_call: TRBJ2-5; v_call: TRBV5-4; cdr3_length: 14; clone_size: NA; cdr3_aa: CASSTGVSQETQYF; cdr3_nt: TGTGCCAGCAGCACAGGGGTTAGTCAAGAGACCCAGTACTTC
d_call: TRBD1; j_call: TRBJ1-1; v_call: TRBV6-2/TRBV6-3; cdr3_length: 20; clone_size: NA; cdr3_aa: CASSYRDSLDRGVGNTEAFF; cdr3_nt: TGTGCCAGCAGTTACCGGGACTCTCTAGACAGGGGGGTCGGGAACACTGAAGCTTTCTTT
d_call: NA; j_call: TRBJ2-3; v_call: TRBV6-2/TRBV6-3; cdr3_length: 14; clone_size: once; cdr3_aa: CASSSWGVTDTQYF; cdr3_nt: TGTGCCAGCAGTTCCTGGGGAGTGACAGATACGCAGTATTTT
d_call: NA; j_call: TRBJ1-5; v_call: TRBV4-2; cdr3_length: 14; clone_size: NA; cdr3_aa: CASSQVGGIQPQHF; cdr3_nt: TGTGCCAGCAGCCAAGTAGGCGGGATTCAGCCCCAGCATTTT